The clone carrying this TCR beta chain was seen a handful of times. As yet, its antigen is unknown. The PCR contained 60 Vbeta and 13 Jbeta primers. Using immunoSEQ multiplex PCR, the repertoire was profiled, and TCRdb retains in-frame clones only, with some absent. The profile covers around 130,000 clones, with 7% to 9.5% appearing a single time and 6% taken by the ten largest. This sample stems from a study of cytomegalovirus exposure and HLA in healthy donors. Overall study findings and caveats: Later analysis identified 17,000 or so TCR beta sequences associated with HLA alleles, using a false discovery rate threshold of 0.05. Later analysis placed DRB1 highest and HLA-C lowest in TCR association rates, which differed by HLA locus. Versus the approximately 670-donor mean, an Asian-associated ancestry cluster reportedly showed fewer N-insertions in a later analysis. Productive rates of about 87% or about 30% were seen for most TCR beta V segments in an earlier analysis.

Unmatched junction bases numbered 9, after V lost 3 bases and J lost 1 base. This CDR3 contains 17 residues. CDR1 and CDR2 from the germline V gene are SGHRS and YFSETQ. The TCR was taken from a woman between 35 and 50 years old in good health and CMV-seropositive. The sequencing sample was made of PBMCs. The chain combines TRBV5-1 with TRBJ2-5; TRBD1 matches at 10 bases. CDR3 amino acids: CASSSGQGVGIQETQYF. CDR3 in DNA: TGCGCCAGCAGCTCAGGACAGGGGGTTGGGATCCAAGAGACCCAGTACTTC. Full variable domain (remainder filled in from reference TRBV5-1 and TRBJ2-5): KAGVTQTPRYLIKTRGQQVTLSCSPISGHRSVSWYQQTPGQGLQFLFEYFSETQRNKGNFPGRFSGRQFSNSRSEMNVSTLELGDSALYLCASSSGQGVGIQETQYFGPGTRLLVL.